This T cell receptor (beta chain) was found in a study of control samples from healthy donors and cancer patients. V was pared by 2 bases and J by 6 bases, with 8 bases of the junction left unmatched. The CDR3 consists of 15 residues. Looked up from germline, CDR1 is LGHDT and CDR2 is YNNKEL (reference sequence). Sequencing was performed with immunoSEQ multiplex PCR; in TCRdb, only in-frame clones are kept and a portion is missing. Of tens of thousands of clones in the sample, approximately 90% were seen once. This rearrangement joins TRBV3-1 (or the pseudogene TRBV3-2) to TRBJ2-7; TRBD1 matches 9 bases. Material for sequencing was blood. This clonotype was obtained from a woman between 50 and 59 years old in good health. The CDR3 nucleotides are TGTGCCAGCAGCCAAAGACAGGGGGGGCGTCCCGAGCAGTACTTC. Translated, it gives CASSQRQGGRPEQYF.